The 15 T cell receptor beta chains given below trace back to one sample, sequenced in a study of shared clonotypes between healthy human individuals. Using immunoSEQ multiplex PCR, the repertoire was profiled, and TCRdb retains in-frame clones only, with some absent. The data show 1 million to 1.3 million clones, with around 78% seen just once and roughly 0.61% held by the top ten. The sample taken for sequencing was memory CD4+ T cells from PBMCs. The subset is: CD45RA-negative fraction. All receptors derive from a man aged 18 to 30 in good health. Some clones in this sample may be carry-over from other donors' samples.

A single count supports this clone. The V gene is TRBV7-9, the J gene TRBJ2-5; D is perhaps TRBD2 (6 bases). Germline loops: CDR1 SEHNR, CDR2 FQNEAQ (reference sequence). Between the trimmed V and J ends, which lost 1 base and 1 base, there was a span of 19 bases. The CDR3 loop spans 18 amino acids. The CDR3, as DNA: TGTGCCAGCAGCTTAGTTTTGGGGATGGGGGGTCGCCAAGAGACCCAGTACTTC. Its translation is CASSLVLGMGGRQETQYF. The whole variable domain, remainder taken from reference TRBV7-9 and TRBJ2-5, is DTGVSQNPRHKITKRGQNVTFRCDPISEHNRLYWYRQTLGQGPEFLTYFQNEAQLEKSRLLSDRFSAERPKGSFSTLEIQRTEQGDSAMYLCASSLVLGMGGRQETQYFGPGTRLLVL.

The V call is TRBV9, the J call TRBJ2-3; 9 bases map to TRBD1. CDR3 size: 16 residues. With V trimmed by 0 bases and J by 2 bases, 4 bases remained unmatched. The germline CDR1 and CDR2 sequences are SGDLS and YYNGEE. CDR3 loop: CASSVGGTGITDTQYF. The CDR3 nucleotides are TGTGCCAGCAGCGTAGGTGGGACAGGGATCACAGATACGCAGTATTTT.

The V and J genes are TRBV6-5 and TRBJ1-1; TRBD1 matches at 10 bases. Germline V gene data show CDR1 as MNHEY and CDR2 as SVGAGI. The CDR3 is 15 amino acids. Losses at the gene ends were 4 bases for V and 10 bases for J; bases not matched to a gene: 12. The CDR3 here is CASSSSGQGELGAFF. CDR3 bases: TGTGCCAGCAGTTCATCCGGACAGGGGGAACTGGGAGCTTTCTTT.

The sample holds one count of this clone. Other DNA variants within this sample encode the same CDR3. CDR3 protein: CASSLGGSANTGELFF. CDR3 nucleotide sequence: TGCGCCAGCAGCTTGGGCGGCAGCGCGAACACCGGGGAGCTGTTTTTT. The chain combines TRBV5-1 with TRBJ2-2; D gene unclear. CDR3 length: 16 residues. Germline V gene lookup returns CDR1 SGHRS and CDR2 YFSETQ. Trimming removed 0 bases at V and 0 bases at J, with 9 bases between.

The J gene is TRBJ2-3, the V gene TRBV7-2; D gene uncertain. Germline lookup yields CDR1 SGHTA and CDR2 FQGNSA. The V and J ends lost 4 bases and 10 bases respectively, with 15 bases between them. There are 13 residues in the CDR3. The CDR3 region is CASSSGTHQSQYF. The CDR3, as DNA: TGTGCCAGCAGCTCCGGAACCCATCAATCGCAGTATTTT.

J is TRBJ1-4 and V is TRBV30, with 8 bases aligning to TRBD1. V lost 6 bases to trimming and J lost 4 bases; unmatched junction nucleotides: 4. The germline V gene encodes CDR1 GTSNPN and CDR2 SVGIG (reference sequence). The CDR3 covers 13 residues. CDR3 protein: CACRGQVNEKLFF. The CDR3 DNA follows: TGTGCCTGCCGGGGACAGGTTAATGAAAAACTGTTTTTT. The full variable domain, its missing parts supplied by reference TRBV30 and TRBJ1-4, is SQTIHQWPATLVQPVGSPLSLECTVEGTSNPNLYWYRQAAGRGLQLLFYSVGIGQISSEVPQNLSASRPQDRQFILSSKKLLLSDSGFYLCACRGQVNEKLFFGSGTQLSVL.

The chain employs TRBV5-1 and TRBJ1-4; D gene uncertain. The CDR3 sequence is 16 residues long. V was clipped by 0 bases and J by 7 bases, with 16 bases between them. In germline, CDR1 is SGHRS, CDR2 YFSETQ. CDR3 nucleotide sequence: TGCGCCAGCAGCTTGGCGGTTGGGAGCTTGGCTGAAAAACTGTTTTTT. Encoded protein: CASSLAVGSLAEKLFF.

This clone was seen just once. V gene TRBV4-1 combines with J gene TRBJ2-1, with 14 bases fitting TRBD2. From germline, CDR1 is MGHRA and CDR2 YSYEKL. CDR3 length: 17 residues. V lost 4 bases and J lost 7; bases outside the gene matches: 9. Here the CDR3 reads CASSLEPGLAGVNEQFF. CDR3 DNA: TGCGCCAGCAGCCTAGAACCGGGACTAGCGGGAGTTAATGAGCAGTTCTTC.

There are a few counts of this clone. The V call is TRBV6-1, the J call TRBJ1-5; no definite D call. Trimming took 3 bases from V and 7 from J, leaving 4 bases between them. Germline V CDR1 and CDR2: MNHNS, SASEGT. CDR3 size: 11 residues. CDR3 sequence reads: CASSEEQPQHF. CDR3 nucleotides: TGTGCCAGCAGTGAGGAGCAGCCCCAGCATTTT.

The V and J genes are TRBV7-2 and TRBJ2-7; 7 bases align to TRBD1. The CDR3 covers 15 residues. In germline, CDR1 is SGHTA, CDR2 FQGNSA. Trimming removed 2 bases from V and 6 bases from J; junction bases left unmatched: 10. The CDR3 reads CASSLSRQGGGEQYF. The CDR3 DNA reads as TGTGCCAGCAGCTTAAGTAGACAGGGTGGTGGCGAGCAGTACTTC.

The chain has TRBV28 and TRBJ1-3; D unclear. With 7 bases removed from V and 0 bases from J, the gap between germline ends came to 22 bases. The germline V gene encodes CDR1 MDHEN and CDR2 SYDVKM. The CDR3 has 18 residues. CDR3 coding DNA: TGTGCCAGCACTACCCAATCGGTTGAGGGATACTCTGGAAACACCATATATTTT. Translated: CASTTQSVEGYSGNTIYF.

The chain employs TRBV11-1 and TRBJ2-7, with 11 positions matching TRBD2. The CDR3 length is 15 residues. Germline-derived CDR1 and CDR2 are SGHAT and FQDESV (reference sequence). V was clipped by 5 bases and J by 3 bases; unmatched bases: 6. The CDR3 sequence is CASSRVGTSGYEQYF. The CDR3 DNA reads as TGTGCCAGCAGCAGAGTGGGGACTAGCGGCTACGAGCAGTACTTC.

This clone showed up just once. V and J are TRBV7-2 and TRBJ1-1; unclear D gene. V lost 5 bases to trimming and J lost 0 bases, with 10 bases between them. The CDR3 runs 14 residues. Germline assignment: CDR1 SGHTA and CDR2 FQGNSA. The CDR3 nucleotides are TGTGCCAGCAGCCTACAGCGGGTGAACACTGAAGCTTTCTTT. Protein product: CASSLQRVNTEAFF.

The rearrangement joins TRBV20-1 to TRBJ2-1; D is ambiguous. The CDR3 sequence is 11 residues long. V lost 5 bases and J lost 8, with 10 bases in between. The V gene's germline CDR1 is DFQATT and CDR2 SNEGSKA (reference sequence). CDR3 DNA: TGCAGTGCTGCTACACAAGATGAGCAGTTCTTC. Translation gives CSAATQDEQFF.

Details on this clone: A much larger clone sits a single nucleotide away, making a read error possible. V usage is TRBV5-4 and J usage is TRBJ2-7; the D gene is possibly TRBD2 (6 bases). The CDR3 runs to 15 residues. With 4 bases removed from V and 0 bases from J, the gap between germline ends came to 14 bases. Per the germline V gene, CDR1 is SGHNT and CDR2 is YYREEE (reference sequence). This CDR3 reads CASSPGTLSSYEQYF. The CDR3 nucleotides read TGTGCCAGCAGCCCTGGGACTCTAAGCTCCTACGAGCAGTACTTC.